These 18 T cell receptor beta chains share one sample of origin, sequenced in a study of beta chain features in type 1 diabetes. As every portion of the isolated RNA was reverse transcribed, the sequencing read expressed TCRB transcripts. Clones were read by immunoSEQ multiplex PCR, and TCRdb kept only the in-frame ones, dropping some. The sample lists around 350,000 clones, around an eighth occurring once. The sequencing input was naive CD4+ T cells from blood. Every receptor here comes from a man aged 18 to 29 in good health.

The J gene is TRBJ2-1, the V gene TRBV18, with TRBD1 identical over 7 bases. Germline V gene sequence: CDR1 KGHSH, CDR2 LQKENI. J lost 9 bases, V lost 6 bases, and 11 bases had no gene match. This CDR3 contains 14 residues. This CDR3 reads CASSRGNERSEQFF. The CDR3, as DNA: TGTGCCAGCTCCAGGGGGAATGAGCGTAGTGAGCAGTTCTTC.

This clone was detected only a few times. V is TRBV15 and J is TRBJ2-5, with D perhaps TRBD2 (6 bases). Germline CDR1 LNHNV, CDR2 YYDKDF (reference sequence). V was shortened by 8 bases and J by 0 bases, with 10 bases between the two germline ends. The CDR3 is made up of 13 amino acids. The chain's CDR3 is CATAGPYQETQYF. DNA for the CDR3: TGTGCCACCGCGGGACCGTACCAAGAGACCCAGTACTTC. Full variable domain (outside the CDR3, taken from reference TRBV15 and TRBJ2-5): DAMVIQNPRYQVTQFGKPVTLSCSQTLNHNVMYWYQQKSSQAPKLLFHYYDKDFNNEADTPDNFQSRRPNTSFCFLDIRSPGLGDTAMYLCATAGPYQETQYFGPGTRLLVL.

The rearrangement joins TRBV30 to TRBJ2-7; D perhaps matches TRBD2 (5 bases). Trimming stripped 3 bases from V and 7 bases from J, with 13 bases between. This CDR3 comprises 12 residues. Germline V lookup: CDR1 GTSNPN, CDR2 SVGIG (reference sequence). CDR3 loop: CAWSEGLTEQYF. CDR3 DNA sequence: TGTGCCTGGAGCGAGGGCCTAACGGAGCAGTACTTC.

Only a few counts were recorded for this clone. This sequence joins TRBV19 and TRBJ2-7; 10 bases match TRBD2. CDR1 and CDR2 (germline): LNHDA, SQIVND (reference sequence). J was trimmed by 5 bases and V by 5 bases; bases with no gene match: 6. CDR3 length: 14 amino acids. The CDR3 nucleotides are TGTGCCAGTAGTCTGGGACTAGCGATCGACGAGCAGTACTTC. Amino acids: CASSLGLAIDEQYF.

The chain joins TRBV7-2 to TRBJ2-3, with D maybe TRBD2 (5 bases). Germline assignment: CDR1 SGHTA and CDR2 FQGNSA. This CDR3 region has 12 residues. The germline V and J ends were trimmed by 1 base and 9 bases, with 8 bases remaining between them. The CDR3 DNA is TGTGCCAGCAGCTTAGACGGGAAGACGCAGTATTTT. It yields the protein CASSLDGKTQYF.

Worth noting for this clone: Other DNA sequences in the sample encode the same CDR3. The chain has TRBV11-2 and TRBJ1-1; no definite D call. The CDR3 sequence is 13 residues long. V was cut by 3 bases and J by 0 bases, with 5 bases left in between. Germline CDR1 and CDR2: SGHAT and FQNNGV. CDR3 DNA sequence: TGTGCCAGCAGCTTTAATTTGAACACTGAAGCTTTCTTT. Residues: CASSFNLNTEAFF.

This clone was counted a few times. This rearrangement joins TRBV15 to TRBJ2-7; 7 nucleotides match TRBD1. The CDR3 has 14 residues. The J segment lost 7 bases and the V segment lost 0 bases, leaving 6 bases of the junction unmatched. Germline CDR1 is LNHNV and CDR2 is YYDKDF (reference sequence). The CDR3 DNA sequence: TGTGCCACCAGCAGAGATCTAGGGGGCTGGGAGCAGTACTTC. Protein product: CATSRDLGGWEQYF.

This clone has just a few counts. The CDR3 nucleotides are TGTGCCAGCAGCTTAGGGACTAGCGGGGGGTGGTTCTTC. Its protein is CASSLGTSGGWFF. The chain links TRBV7-2 to TRBJ2-1, with 14 bases matching TRBD2. V lost 1 base to trimming and J lost 15 bases; unmatched junction nucleotides: 2. From germline, CDR1 is SGHTA and CDR2 FQGNSA. This CDR3 has 13 amino acids. Full variable domain (outside the CDR3, taken from reference TRBV7-2 and TRBJ2-1): GAGVSQSPSNKVTEKGKDVELRCDPISGHTALYWYRQSLGQGLEFLIYFQGNSAPDKSGLPSDRFSAERTGGSVSTLTIQRTQQEDSAVYLCASSLGTSGGWFFGPGTRLTVL.

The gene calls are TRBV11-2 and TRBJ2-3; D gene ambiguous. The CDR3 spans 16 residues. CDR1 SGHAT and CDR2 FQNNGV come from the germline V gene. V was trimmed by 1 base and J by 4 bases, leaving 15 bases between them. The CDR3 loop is CASSLGSLSFPDTQYF. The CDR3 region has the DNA TGTGCCAGCAGCTTAGGAAGTCTTAGCTTCCCAGATACGCAGTATTTT.

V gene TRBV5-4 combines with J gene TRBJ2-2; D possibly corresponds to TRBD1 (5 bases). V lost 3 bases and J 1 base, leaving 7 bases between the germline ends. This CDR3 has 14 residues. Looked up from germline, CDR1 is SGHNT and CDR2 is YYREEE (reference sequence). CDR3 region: CASSYTGNTGELFF. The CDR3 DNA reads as TGTGCCAGCAGCTACACAGGGAACACCGGGGAGCTGTTTTTT.

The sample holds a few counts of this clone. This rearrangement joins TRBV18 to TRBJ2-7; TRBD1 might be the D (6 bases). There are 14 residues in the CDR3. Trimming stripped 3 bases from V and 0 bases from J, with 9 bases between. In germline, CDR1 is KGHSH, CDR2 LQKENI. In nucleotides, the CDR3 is TGTGCCAGCTCACCTCAGGACAGCTCCTACGAGCAGTACTTC. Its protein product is CASSPQDSSYEQYF.

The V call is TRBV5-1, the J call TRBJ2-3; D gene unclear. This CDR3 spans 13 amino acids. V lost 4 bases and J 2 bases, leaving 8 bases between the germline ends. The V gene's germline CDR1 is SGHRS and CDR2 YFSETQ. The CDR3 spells CASSTTPTDTQYF. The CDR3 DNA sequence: TGCGCCAGCAGCACGACACCCACAGATACGCAGTATTTT.

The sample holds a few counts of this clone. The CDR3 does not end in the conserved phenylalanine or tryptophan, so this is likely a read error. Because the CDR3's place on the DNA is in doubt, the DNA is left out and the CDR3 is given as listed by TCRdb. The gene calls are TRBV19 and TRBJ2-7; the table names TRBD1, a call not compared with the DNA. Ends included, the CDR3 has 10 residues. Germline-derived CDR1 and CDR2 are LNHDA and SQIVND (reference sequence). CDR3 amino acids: CASSIQGADS.

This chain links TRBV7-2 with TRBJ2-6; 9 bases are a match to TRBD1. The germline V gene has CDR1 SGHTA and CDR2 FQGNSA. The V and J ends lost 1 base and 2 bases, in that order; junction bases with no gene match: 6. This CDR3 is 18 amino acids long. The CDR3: CASSLEDRGFTGANVLTF. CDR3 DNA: TGTGCCAGCAGCTTAGAGGACAGGGGTTTTACTGGGGCCAACGTCCTGACTTTC. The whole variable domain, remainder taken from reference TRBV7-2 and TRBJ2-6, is GAGVSQSPSNKVTEKGKDVELRCDPISGHTALYWYRQSLGQGLEFLIYFQGNSAPDKSGLPSDRFSAERTGGSVSTLTIQRTQQEDSAVYLCASSLEDRGFTGANVLTFGAGSRLTVL.

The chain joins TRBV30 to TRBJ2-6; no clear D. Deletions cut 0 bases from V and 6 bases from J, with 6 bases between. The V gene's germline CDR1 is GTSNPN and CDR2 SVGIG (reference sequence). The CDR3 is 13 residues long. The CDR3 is CAWSVVLANVLTF. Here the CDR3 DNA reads TGTGCCTGGAGTGTTGTTCTGGCCAACGTCCTGACTTTC.

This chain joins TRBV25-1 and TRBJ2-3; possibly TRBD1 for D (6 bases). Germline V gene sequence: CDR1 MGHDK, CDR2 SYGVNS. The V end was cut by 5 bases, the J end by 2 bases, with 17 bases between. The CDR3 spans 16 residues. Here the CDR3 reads CASSRPGTRNTDTQYF. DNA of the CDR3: TGTGCCAGCAGTCGCCCCGGGACACGAAACACAGATACGCAGTATTTT.

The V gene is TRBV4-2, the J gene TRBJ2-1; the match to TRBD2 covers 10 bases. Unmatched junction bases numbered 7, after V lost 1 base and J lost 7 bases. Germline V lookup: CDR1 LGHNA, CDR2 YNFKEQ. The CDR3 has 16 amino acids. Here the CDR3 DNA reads TGTGCCAGCAGCCAAGGAGGGACTAGCGCGGGAAATGAGCAGTTCTTC. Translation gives CASSQGGTSAGNEQFF.

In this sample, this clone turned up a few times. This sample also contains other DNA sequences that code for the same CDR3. The CDR3 reads CASSVTGVSGNTIYF. The CDR3 DNA reads TGTGCCAGCAGCGTCACAGGGGTCTCTGGAAACACCATATATTTT. The chain links TRBV9 to TRBJ1-3; TRBD1 agrees at 7 bases. Germline V gene lookup returns CDR1 SGDLS and CDR2 YYNGEE. Trimming took 2 bases from V and 0 from J; bases not matched to a gene: 2. The CDR3 is 15 amino acids.